This T cell receptor beta chain came from a study of chemoradiotherapy in HPV16-positive cancers. Study-level points and caveats: During treatment, candidate HPV-specific clones and E7-related motifs expanded in tumor. In HPV16-positive patients, HPV-responsive T-cell expansion tracked better recurrence-free survival.

Using immunoSEQ multiplex PCR, the repertoire was profiled, and TCRdb retains in-frame clones only, with some absent. Of 15,000 or so clones listed, roughly 63% are singletons. Over chemoradiotherapy, repertoires were sampled more than once. Concerning this clone: Antigen: not known.

The V gene lost 2 bases and the J gene lost 4 bases, with 9 bases spanning the gap. CDR1 and CDR2 (germline): SGHRS, YFSETQ. CDR3 length: 14 amino acids. Specimen collection occurred from a patient who underwent chemoradiotherapy. This TCR derives from a human donor with HPV-associated anogenital cancer. V usage is TRBV5-1 and J usage is TRBJ1-4, with unresolved D. CDR3 sequence: CASSLGQSNEKLFF. The CDR3 DNA follows: TGCGCCAGCAGCTTAGGCCAAAGTAATGAAAAACTGTTTTTT.